These 5 T cell receptor beta chains came from one sample sequenced in a study of blood T cell repertoires in COVID-19. Libraries were prepared by immunoSEQ multiplex PCR; TCRdb keeps only in-frame clonotypes and omits some of them. The sample records under 250,000 clones, roughly 84% being singletons. Sequencing was done on a sample of peripheral blood. The receptors here all came from a human donor in a cohort sampled during active COVID-19.

The chain has TRBV6-5 and TRBJ1-1, with D uncertain. V shed 6 bases and J shed 5 bases, with 10 bases lying between them. The CDR3 length is 12 residues. The V gene's germline CDR1 is MNHEY and CDR2 SVGAGI. CDR3 coding DNA: TGTGCCAGCAGCAACGGGTGGACTGAAGCTTTCTTT. Encoded protein: CASSNGWTEAFF.

This chain joins TRBV7-2 and TRBJ2-1; tentative D call: TRBD1 (6 bases). Germline V gene data show CDR1 as SGHTA and CDR2 as FQGNSA. Trimming shortened V by 5 bases and J by 8 bases, and 22 bases separated the two germline ends. This CDR3 is built from 16 residues. This CDR3 is CASSPGVGAGRDEQFF. For the CDR3, the DNA is TGTGCCAGCAGCCCAGGGGTCGGGGCAGGCCGAGATGAGCAGTTCTTC. Supplemented by reference TRBV7-2 and TRBJ2-1, the full variable domain reads GAGVSQSPSNKVTEKGKDVELRCDPISGHTALYWYRQSLGQGLEFLIYFQGNSAPDKSGLPSDRFSAERTGGSVSTLTIQRTQQEDSAVYLCASSPGVGAGRDEQFFGPGTRLTVL.

This clone has a single count. The chain carries TRBV12-3 or TRBV12-4 and TRBJ2-1; D is perhaps TRBD1 (6 bases). The CDR3 length is 13 residues. Between the trimmed V and J ends, which lost 5 bases and 6 bases, there was a span of 11 bases. The CDR3 nucleotides are TGTGCCAGCAGTGCCGCCAGGGGCAATGAGCAGTTCTTC. Protein: CASSAARGNEQFF.

The chain couples TRBV6-5 to TRBJ2-1, with D unclear. Germline V lookup: CDR1 MNHEY, CDR2 SVGAGI. The V end was cut by 8 bases, the J end by 9 bases, with 11 bases between. The CDR3 has 11 residues. The CDR3 region has the DNA TGTGCCAGCGGCTCCCCGGGTGAGCAGTTCTTC. Translated: CASGSPGEQFF.

In its sample, this clone was seen a few times. The V gene is TRBV28, the J gene TRBJ2-7, with 7 nucleotides matching TRBD1. Looked up from germline, CDR1 is MDHEN and CDR2 is SYDVKM. CDR3 length: 15 residues. V shed 3 bases, J shed 2 bases, and the junction held 7 bases outside the gene matches. In nucleotides, the CDR3 is TGTGCCAGCAGTTTTCCACGACAGGGAACCTACGAGCAGTACTTC. The encoded protein is CASSFPRQGTYEQYF.